The 15 T cell receptor beta chains presented below share a single source sample, sequenced in a study of lymphopenia after photon versus proton radiotherapy (dated by TCRdb to between 2018 and 2020). Libraries were prepared through the immunoSEQ multiplex PCR assay. Not all clones reach the TCRdb copy of this immuneACCESS table, which keeps in-frame sequences only. Checked studies attribute under half of the gap to unresolved V genes and leave the rest unexplained. The sample data list around 24,000 clones, and around four fifths of these were observed just once. 3% to 4.5% of the sample is taken by the ten largest. The source material was peripheral blood, sampled from a patient treated with photon-based radiotherapy. Every receptor here comes from a woman aged 45 to 65 with pancreatic cancer.

The rearrangement links TRBV18 to TRBJ2-3, with 8 bases identical to TRBD2. The germline gives CDR1 KGHSH, CDR2 LQKENI. The CDR3 has 15 amino acids. V shed 3 bases and J 3 bases; nucleotides not matched to a gene: 5. The CDR3: CASSPLGRETDTQYF. The CDR3 DNA follows: TGTGCCAGCTCACCTCTCGGGAGGGAGACAGATACGCAGTATTTT.

The gene calls are TRBV13 and TRBJ2-7, with 10 bases matching TRBD1. Unmatched junction bases numbered 11, after V lost 5 bases and J lost 1 base. This CDR3 is built from 17 residues. Germline V CDR1 and CDR2: PRHDT, FYEKMQ (reference sequence). For the CDR3, the DNA is TGTGCCAGCAGCACCCGAGACGGGACAGGGGCGTCCTACGAGCAGTACTTC. Protein sequence: CASSTRDGTGASYEQYF. Based on the CDR3 plus reference TRBV13 and TRBJ2-7, the full variable domain is AAGVIQSPRHLIKEKRETATLKCYPIPRHDTVYWYQQGPGQDPQFLISFYEKMQSDKGSIPDRFSAQQFSDYHSELNMSSLELGDSALYFCASSTRDGTGASYEQYFGPGTRLTVT.

The V call is TRBV9, the J call TRBJ2-3; 10 nucleotides agree with TRBD2. CDR3 length: 15 amino acids. Germline V gives CDR1 SGDLS, CDR2 YYNGEE. Germline trimming cut 1 base from V and 2 bases from J; bases unmatched to any gene: 1. The DNA for the CDR3 is TGTGCCAGCAGCGTAACTAGCGGGGACACAGATACGCAGTATTTT. As protein: CASSVTSGDTDTQYF.

The chain's CDR3 is CASSLTGDNEQFF. CDR3 nucleotide sequence: TGTGCCAGCAGTTTGACGGGGGACAATGAGCAGTTCTTC. The rearrangement uses TRBV27 and TRBJ2-1; D might be TRBD2 (6 bases). Germline V CDR1 and CDR2: MNHEY, SMNVEV (reference sequence). The V and J ends lost 3 bases and 5 bases respectively, with 8 bases between them. This CDR3 region has 13 residues.

This chain links TRBV7-8 with TRBJ2-7, with D possibly TRBD1 on 6 matching bases. V lost 4 bases to trimming and J lost 7 bases, with 17 bases between them. CDR1 is SGHVS, CDR2 FQNEAQ, per germline. The CDR3 spans 14 residues. CDR3 sequence: CASSSQQGLREQYF. CDR3 nucleotides: TGTGCCAGCAGCTCACAACAGGGATTGAGGGAGCAGTACTTC.

The chain links TRBV30 to TRBJ1-3, with D possibly matching TRBD1 (5 bases). The CDR3 extends over 13 amino acids. In germline, CDR1 is GTSNPN, CDR2 SVGIG (reference sequence). V lost 4 bases, J lost 2 bases, and 9 bases lay in between. The CDR3 coding sequence is TGTGCCTGGATGGGGGATCCTGGAAACACCATATATTTT. This sequence encodes CAWMGDPGNTIYF.

V usage is TRBV6-5 and J usage is TRBJ2-4; D may be TRBD1 (6 bases). V shed 6 bases and J shed 6 bases, with 15 bases lying between them. Germline V lookup: CDR1 MNHEY, CDR2 SVGAGI. The CDR3 runs 14 residues. CDR3 DNA sequence: TGTGCCAGCAGCCCCCGACAGGTTGGAAACATTCAGTACTTC. Protein product: CASSPRQVGNIQYF.

The count of this clone is one. V is TRBV19 and J is TRBJ1-1; D possibly corresponds to TRBD1 (5 bases). Germline CDR1 is LNHDA and CDR2 is SQIVND (reference sequence). Trimming cost V 7 bases and J 3 bases, with 18 bases left between them. The length of the CDR3 is 15 residues. CDR3 in DNA: TGTGCCAGTAAATTAACGACAGTTAGGGACACTGAAGCTTTCTTT. Amino acids: CASKLTTVRDTEAFF.

CDR3 sequence: CASSQEGPLAGGPNTQYF. Here the CDR3 DNA reads TGCGCCAGCAGCCAAGAAGGCCCACTAGCGGGAGGGCCAAATACGCAGTATTTT. The V gene is TRBV4-3, the J gene TRBJ2-3; 13 nucleotides line up with TRBD2. Germline CDR1 and CDR2: LGHNA and YSLEER. The CDR3 covers 18 residues. V dropped 0 bases and J dropped 7; count of bases not matched to a gene: 10.

The J gene is TRBJ1-5, the V gene TRBV19; D remains ambiguous. This CDR3 region has 15 residues. Per the germline V gene, CDR1 is LNHDA and CDR2 is SQIVND (reference sequence). With 0 bases removed from V and 6 bases from J, the gap between germline ends came to 12 bases. CDR3: CASSIDLPGRQPQHF. The CDR3 DNA reads TGTGCCAGTAGTATAGATCTTCCTGGCCGTCAGCCCCAGCATTTT.

The genes are TRBV19 and TRBJ2-2, with TRBD2 identical over 9 bases. The CDR3 sequence is 14 residues long. V lost 4 bases to trimming and J lost 5 bases; unmatched junction nucleotides: 2. The germline V gene encodes CDR1 LNHDA and CDR2 SQIVND (reference sequence). The CDR3 nucleotides read TGTGCCAGTAGTACCGGACTAGCGACCGGGGAGCTGTTTTTT. Translating it yields CASSTGLATGELFF.

This clone was counted a single time. The chain carries TRBV6-6 and TRBJ2-1; 8 bases align to TRBD2. Germline lookup yields CDR1 MNHNY and CDR2 SVGAGI (reference sequence). V dropped 4 bases and J dropped 8; count of bases not matched to a gene: 7. The CDR3 contains 14 residues. CDR3 nucleotide sequence: TGTGCCAGCAGTTTCGGGACTAGGAGCGATGAGCAGTTCTTC. It yields the protein CASSFGTRSDEQFF.

V is TRBV19 and J is TRBJ2-3; 7 bases line up with TRBD1. The length of the CDR3 is 17 residues. Germline V gene data show CDR1 as LNHDA and CDR2 as SQIVND (reference sequence). V lost 0 bases, J lost 3 bases, and 9 bases stayed unmatched. The CDR3 nucleotides are TGTGCCAGTAGTATAGATCGGCCTCGGGACAGAACAGATACGCAGTATTTT. Translation gives CASSIDRPRDRTDTQYF.

The chain employs TRBV4-3 and TRBJ1-1, with a weak D call TRBD1 (6 bases). This CDR3 region has 15 residues. Deletions cut 1 base from V and 1 base from J, with 10 bases between. Per the germline V gene, CDR1 is LGHNA and CDR2 is YSLEER. The DNA of the CDR3 is TGCGCCAGCAGCCAAGGGTTGACAGGGAACACTGAAGCTTTCTTT. The encoded protein is CASSQGLTGNTEAFF.

The rearrangement links TRBV5-4 to TRBJ2-7, with D perhaps TRBD2 (6 bases). The ends were cut back, 3 bases at V and 2 bases at J, with 9 bases in the middle. Germline CDR1 and CDR2: SGHNT and YYREEE (reference sequence). The CDR3 is 13 residues long. The CDR3 bases are TGTGCCAGCAGCTACCCGGGGGCCTACGAGCAGTACTTC. Encoded protein: CASSYPGAYEQYF.